The 24 T cell receptor beta chains reported below all come from one sample, sequenced in a study of blood T cell repertoires in COVID-19. TCRdb keeps only in-frame clones here, not all; method: immunoSEQ multiplex PCR. The sample yields around 250,000 clones, roughly nine tenths seen once. Source material: PBMCs or T cells enriched from blood (not recorded which). The receptors originated from a human donor in a cohort exposed to, infected with or recovered from COVID-19 (not recorded which). The donor label of this sample is uncertain.

V usage is TRBV7-3 and J usage is TRBJ2-1; 9 nucleotides align to TRBD1. This CDR3 comprises 13 residues. The germline CDR1 and CDR2 sequences are SGHTA and FQGTGA. The ends lost 2 bases at V and 9 bases at J; junction bases unmatched: 2. The chain's CDR3 is CASSLGTGLEQFF. CDR3 in DNA: TGTGCCAGCAGCTTAGGGACAGGGCTTGAGCAGTTCTTC.

The chain is built from TRBV2 and TRBJ2-2, with 8 bases matching TRBD2. Losses at the gene ends were 0 bases for V and 4 bases for J; bases not matched to a gene: 1. The CDR3 runs 15 residues. Germline-derived CDR1 and CDR2 are SNHLY and FYNNEI. CDR3: CASSEASGTTGELFF. CDR3 bases: TGTGCCAGCAGTGAAGCTAGCGGGACCACCGGGGAGCTGTTTTTT.

This clone was counted a single time. The chain employs TRBV12-5 and TRBJ1-2, with a tentative D call TRBD1 (6 bases). Germline V CDR1 and CDR2: LGHNT, FRNRAP. Between the trimmed V and J ends, which lost 0 bases and 8 bases, there was a span of 13 bases. CDR3 size: 14 residues. The CDR3 is CASGLVYRDRGYTF. The CDR3 DNA sequence: TGTGCTAGTGGTTTGGTCTACAGGGATAGAGGCTACACCTTC.

V usage is TRBV9 and J usage is TRBJ1-1, with 9 positions matching TRBD1. The junction had 5 bases not matched to a gene; V was cut back by 4 bases and J by 4 bases. CDR1 and CDR2 from the germline V gene are SGDLS and YYNGEE. This CDR3 comprises 14 residues. CDR3 sequence: CASSKQGAFTEAFF. The CDR3 nucleotides are TGTGCCAGCAGCAAACAGGGGGCTTTCACTGAAGCTTTCTTT.

This chain connects TRBV3-1 (or the pseudogene TRBV3-2) to TRBJ1-1; D is ambiguous. Germline CDR1 LGHDT, CDR2 YNNKEL (reference sequence). This CDR3 contains 15 residues. V was clipped by 4 bases and J by 5 bases, with 17 bases between them. In nucleotides, the CDR3 is TGTGCCAGCAGCCCAGCGCTTCGTCCGAGGACTGAAGCTTTCTTT. Protein sequence: CASSPALRPRTEAFF.

The V and J genes are TRBV7-9 and TRBJ2-1; maybe TRBD2 (6 bases). The V end lost 3 bases, the J end lost 1 base, and 10 bases lay between the germline ends. This CDR3 contains 15 residues. Germline CDR1 and CDR2: SEHNR and FQNEAQ (reference sequence). The CDR3 is CASSLAGWSYNEQFF. As DNA, the CDR3 is TGTGCCAGCAGCTTGGCGGGGTGGTCCTACAATGAGCAGTTCTTC.

Points on this clone: Additional DNA sequences in this sample encode the identical CDR3. V usage is TRBV4-3 and J usage is TRBJ2-7; no firm D call. V lost 1 base and J lost 2, with 6 bases in between. Germline V CDR1 and CDR2: LGHNA, YSLEER. The CDR3 contains 13 residues. The DNA for the CDR3 is TGCGCCAGCAGCCAAGGGCCGACCTACGAGCAGTACTTC. This sequence encodes CASSQGPTYEQYF.

Here the CDR3 DNA reads TGTGCCAGCAGCTTATTGTACAGCCATACGCAGTATTTT. Translating it yields CASSLLYSHTQYF. This chain joins TRBV5-6 and TRBJ2-3; no clear D gene. The germline V and J ends were trimmed by 2 bases and 7 bases, with 11 bases remaining between them. This CDR3 region has 13 residues. Per germline, CDR1 SGHDT and CDR2 YYEEEE.

The chain carries TRBV27 and TRBJ1-1, with D possibly TRBD1 on 6 matching bases. With 2 bases removed from V and 4 bases from J, the gap between germline ends came to 11 bases. The length of the CDR3 is 14 residues. The germline V gene encodes CDR1 MNHEY and CDR2 SMNVEV (reference sequence). The CDR3 nucleotides are TGTGCCAGCAGTTTAGAGAGGACAGCCACTGAAGCTTTCTTT. Protein: CASSLERTATEAFF.

The CDR3 DNA follows: TGTGCCAGCAGCTTACGGGGCAGGGTAGGGGGTACCGGGGAGCTGTTTTTT. The encoded protein is CASSLRGRVGGTGELFF. The chain links TRBV7-2 to TRBJ2-2; D may be TRBD1 (6 bases). V lost 2 bases, J lost 5 bases, and 18 bases lay in between. Germline lookup yields CDR1 SGHTA and CDR2 FQGNSA. The CDR3 spans 17 residues.

CDR3 bases: TGTGCCAGCAGTGAGGGGGCTCGAGGCTCCTATAATTCACCCCTCCACTTT. It specifies CASSEGARGSYNSPLHF. The chain recombines TRBV27 with TRBJ1-6; 7 bases align to TRBD1. J lost 0 bases, V lost 5 bases, and 7 bases had no gene match. This CDR3 is 17 amino acids long. Germline V gene sequence: CDR1 MNHEY, CDR2 SMNVEV (reference sequence).

The V call is TRBV19, the J call TRBJ2-2; D uncertain. The CDR3 contains 15 residues. The V gene lost 0 bases and the J gene lost 4 bases, with 9 bases spanning the gap. Germline CDR1 is LNHDA and CDR2 is SQIVND (reference sequence). For the CDR3, the DNA is TGTGCCAGTAGTATAGATACTGCCCTCACCGGGGAGCTGTTTTTT. Translated, it gives CASSIDTALTGELFF. Combining the CDR3 with reference TRBV19 and TRBJ2-2 gives the whole variable domain DGGITQSPKYLFRKEGQNVTLSCEQNLNHDAMYWYRQDPGQGLRLIYYSQIVNDFQKGDIAEGYSVSREKKESFPLTVTSAQKNPTAFYLCASSIDTALTGELFFGEGSRLTVL.

The genes are TRBV7-9 and TRBJ1-1; D unclear. V dropped 1 base and J dropped 0 bases, with 9 bases sitting between them. The CDR3 length is 15 residues. Germline values: CDR1 SEHNR, CDR2 FQNEAQ (reference sequence). The CDR3 reads CASSLVDYLNTEAFF. Written as DNA, the CDR3 is TGTGCCAGCAGCTTAGTCGACTATCTGAACACTGAAGCTTTCTTT.

The CDR3 spells CASSQVSNRTSGGAGTGELFF. The CDR3 bases are TGTGCCAGCAGCCAAGTCTCCAACCGCACTAGCGGGGGGGCTGGAACCGGGGAGCTGTTTTTT. This chain uses TRBV4-2 with TRBJ2-2; TRBD2 aligns across 13 bases. V gave up 1 base and J gave up 5 bases; unmatched junction bases: 16. The CDR3 loop spans 21 amino acids. Germline CDR1 LGHNA, CDR2 YNFKEQ.

The rearrangement links TRBV5-4 to TRBJ1-3; D gene uncertain. V was trimmed by 4 bases and J by 1 base, leaving 9 bases between them. The CDR3 covers 14 residues. Looked up from germline, CDR1 is SGHNT and CDR2 is YYREEE (reference sequence). The CDR3 protein is CASSQRGSGNTIYF. The CDR3 DNA is TGTGCCAGCAGCCAAAGAGGGTCTGGAAACACCATATATTTT. The whole variable domain, remainder taken from reference TRBV5-4 and TRBJ1-3, is ETGVTQSPTHLIKTRGQQVTLRCSSQSGHNTVSWYQQALGQGPQFIFQYYREEENGRGNFPPRFSGLQFPNYSSELNVNALELDDSALYLCASSQRGSGNTIYFGEGSWLTVV.

The CDR3 loop reads CASRGSSRERNTEAFF. The DNA of the CDR3 is TGTGCCAGCCGGGGGAGTAGTCGGGAAAGGAACACTGAAGCTTTCTTT. V usage is TRBV7-9 and J usage is TRBJ1-1; D is possibly TRBD1 (5 bases). V lost 8 bases, J lost 1 base, and 20 bases lay in between. The V gene's germline CDR1 is SEHNR and CDR2 FQNEAQ (reference sequence). This CDR3 comprises 16 residues. The full variable domain, its missing parts supplied by reference TRBV7-9 and TRBJ1-1, is DTGVSQNPRHKITKRGQNVTFRCDPISEHNRLYWYRQTLGQGPEFLTYFQNEAQLEKSRLLSDRFSAERPKGSFSTLEIQRTEQGDSAMYLCASRGSSRERNTEAFFGQGTRLTVV.

CDR3 residues: CASSSSTGGRRSKNIQYF. The CDR3 nucleotides read TGTGCCAGCAGCTCCTCGACAGGGGGCAGAAGGTCTAAAAACATTCAGTACTTC. The V gene is TRBV7-9, the J gene TRBJ2-4; 10 bases are a match to TRBD1. The CDR3 is 18 residues long. Germline V CDR1 and CDR2: SEHNR, FQNEAQ (reference sequence). J lost 4 bases, V lost 4 bases, and 13 bases had no gene match.

V and J are TRBV18 and TRBJ2-1, with 8 bases that match TRBD1. This CDR3 is 14 amino acids long. CDR1 is KGHSH and CDR2 is LQKENI in the germline V gene. V shed 2 bases, J shed 7 bases, and the junction held 4 bases outside the gene matches. As DNA, the CDR3 is TGTGCCAGCTCACCAAGGACAGGGACGAATGAGCAGTTCTTC. Translated: CASSPRTGTNEQFF.

This chain joins TRBV30 and TRBJ1-1; 11 bases match TRBD1. There are 12 residues in the CDR3. Germline assignment: CDR1 GTSNPN and CDR2 SVGIG (reference sequence). The trim removed 8 bases at V and 4 bases at J, leaving 3 bases unmatched. The CDR3 here is CAGGTGGTEAFF. CDR3 DNA sequence: TGTGCCGGGGGGACAGGGGGCACTGAAGCTTTCTTT.

This CDR3 reads CASSRGAGGSYEQYF. The DNA of the CDR3 is TGTGCCAGCAGCCGAGGAGCGGGGGGTTCCTACGAGCAGTACTTC. V is TRBV7-8 and J is TRBJ2-7, with 9 bases that match TRBD2. Germline V gene lookup returns CDR1 SGHVS and CDR2 FQNEAQ. The CDR3 runs 15 residues. Trimming removed 5 bases from V and 1 base from J; junction bases left unmatched: 6.

The rearrangement links TRBV5-5 to TRBJ1-2, with D tentatively TRBD1 (6 bases). CDR3 length: 16 amino acids. V was shortened by 2 bases and J by 4 bases, with 18 bases between the two germline ends. The V gene's germline CDR1 is SGHKS and CDR2 YYEKEE (reference sequence). This CDR3 is CASSLTGGTGTYGYTF. DNA for the CDR3: TGTGCCAGCAGCTTAACGGGGGGTACAGGGACCTATGGCTACACCTTC.

V usage is TRBV6-5 and J usage is TRBJ1-2; TRBD1 matches at 8 bases. CDR3 size: 15 residues. V gave up 4 bases and J gave up 4 bases; unmatched junction bases: 8. Germline V gives CDR1 MNHEY, CDR2 SVGAGI. CDR3: CASSFGTGDSYGYTF. CDR3 DNA: TGTGCCAGCAGTTTCGGGACAGGTGATTCCTATGGCTACACCTTC.

This chain links TRBV7-9 with TRBJ2-7; 7 bases map to TRBD1. Germline V gene lookup returns CDR1 SEHNR and CDR2 FQNEAQ (reference sequence). Trimming took 2 bases from V and 6 from J; bases not matched to a gene: 10. The CDR3 has 15 residues. The CDR3 sequence is CASSLTGTEGSEQYF. Here the CDR3 DNA reads TGTGCCAGCAGCTTAACCGGGACAGAGGGTTCCGAGCAGTACTTC.

The rearrangement joins TRBV10-3 to TRBJ2-3; 10 bases are a match to TRBD2. Trimming took 6 bases from V and 0 from J; bases not matched to a gene: 6. Germline V gene sequence: CDR1 ENHRY, CDR2 SYGVKD. The CDR3 has 16 residues. The CDR3 sequence is CAIRVAGGRSTDTQYF. The DNA of the CDR3 is TGTGCCATCAGGGTAGCGGGGGGACGGAGCACAGATACGCAGTATTTT.